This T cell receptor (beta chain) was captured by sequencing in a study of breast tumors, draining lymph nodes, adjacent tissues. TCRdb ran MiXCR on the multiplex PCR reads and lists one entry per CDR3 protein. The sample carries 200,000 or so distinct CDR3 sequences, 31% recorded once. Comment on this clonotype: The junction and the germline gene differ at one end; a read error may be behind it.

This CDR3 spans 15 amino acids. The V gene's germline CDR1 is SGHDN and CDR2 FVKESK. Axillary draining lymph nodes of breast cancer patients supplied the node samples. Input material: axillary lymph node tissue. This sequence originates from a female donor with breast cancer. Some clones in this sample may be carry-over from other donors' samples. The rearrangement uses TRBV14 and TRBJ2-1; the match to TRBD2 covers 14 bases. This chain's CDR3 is CASSRLAGGDNEPFF. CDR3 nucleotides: TGTGCCAGCAGCAGACTAGCGGGAGGGGACAATGAGCCGTTCTTC.